Following are 21 T cell receptor beta chains from one sample sequenced in a study of blood T cell repertoires in COVID-19. Generated by immunoSEQ multiplex PCR, the TCRdb table keeps only in-frame clones and is missing some. The sample records hundreds of thousands of clones, approximately 90% being singletons. Material for sequencing was PBMCs or T cells enriched from blood (not recorded which). The receptors shown here come from a woman under 40 who had recovered from COVID-19.

This clone has a single count. V usage is TRBV5-4 and J usage is TRBJ2-3; TRBD2 aligns across 9 bases. The CDR3 runs to 15 residues. Looked up from germline, CDR1 is SGHNT and CDR2 is YYREEE (reference sequence). Trimming cost V 5 bases and J 5 bases; bases outside gene matches: 9. The CDR3 protein is CASRPREGRVDTQYF. CDR3 nucleotide sequence: TGTGCCAGCAGACCGCGGGAGGGCCGGGTAGATACGCAGTATTTT.

The genes are TRBV5-1 and TRBJ2-1; 11 nucleotides agree with TRBD2. The junction had 7 bases not matched to a gene; V was cut back by 4 bases and J by 4 bases. CDR1 is SGHRS and CDR2 is YFSETQ in the germline V gene. The CDR3 extends over 16 amino acids. CDR3 amino acids: CASSAGTSGRYNEQFF. In nucleotides, the CDR3 is TGCGCCAGCAGCGCAGGGACTAGCGGACGGTACAATGAGCAGTTCTTC.

V gene TRBV11-2 combines with J gene TRBJ2-7, with 7 bases fitting TRBD1. Trimming at V came to 2 bases and at J to 6 bases, leaving 4 bases not matched to a gene. The CDR3 length is 13 residues. Per the germline V gene, CDR1 is SGHAT and CDR2 is FQNNGV. CDR3 residues: CASSLRNRGEQYF. DNA of the CDR3: TGTGCCAGCAGCTTAAGAAACAGGGGCGAGCAGTACTTC.

This chain links TRBV5-1 with TRBJ1-1; D uncertain. The germline gives CDR1 SGHRS, CDR2 YFSETQ. The CDR3 contains 13 residues. V was shortened by 5 bases and J by 5 bases, with 13 bases between the two germline ends. The CDR3 bases are TGCGCCAGCAGGGATGGACGGGAAACTGAAGCTTTCTTT. It encodes CASRDGRETEAFF. Full variable domain (remainder filled in from reference TRBV5-1 and TRBJ1-1): KAGVTQTPRYLIKTRGQQVTLSCSPISGHRSVSWYQQTPGQGLQFLFEYFSETQRNKGNFPGRFSGRQFSNSRSEMNVSTLELGDSALYLCASRDGRETEAFFGQGTRLTVV.

The genes are TRBV2 and TRBJ2-3; 10 bases match TRBD2. V dropped 4 bases and J dropped 1; count of bases not matched to a gene: 14. The CDR3 is 19 amino acids. Per the germline V gene, CDR1 is SNHLY and CDR2 is FYNNEI. CDR3 in DNA: TGTGCCAGCAGTGGTCTAGCGGGAGTTGATCGCGCTGGCACAGATACGCAGTATTTT. This gives the protein CASSGLAGVDRAGTDTQYF.

The chain carries TRBV28 and TRBJ1-5, with D possibly being TRBD1 (6 bases). The CDR3 runs to 14 residues. The V end was cut by 6 bases, the J end by 3 bases, with 12 bases between. The germline V gene has CDR1 MDHEN and CDR2 SYDVKM. The CDR3 DNA reads as TGTGCCAGCAGGGGAGGGGGAACCAATCAGCCCCAGCATTTT. It translates to CASRGGGTNQPQHF.

In its sample, this clone was seen once. V usage is TRBV5-6 and J usage is TRBJ1-5; D is possibly TRBD1 (6 bases). With 2 bases removed from V and 0 bases from J, the gap between germline ends came to 12 bases. The CDR3 has 16 amino acids. The germline V gene has CDR1 SGHDT and CDR2 YYEEEE. The CDR3 sequence: CASSFHREYSNQPQHF. For the CDR3, the DNA is TGTGCCAGCAGCTTTCACAGGGAATATAGCAATCAGCCCCAGCATTTT.

The V call is TRBV18, the J call TRBJ2-1, with 7 bases fitting TRBD1. The V segment lost 3 bases and the J segment 1 base; nucleotides outside the gene matches: 3. Germline-derived CDR1 and CDR2 are KGHSH and LQKENI. The CDR3 runs to 15 residues. DNA of the CDR3: TGTGCCAGCTCACCCGACAGGGCATCCTACAATGAGCAGTTCTTC. Protein product: CASSPDRASYNEQFF.

The chain has TRBV25-1 and TRBJ2-2; a possible D gene is TRBD1 (5 bases). The CDR3 sequence is 13 residues long. Germline V gene sequence: CDR1 MGHDK, CDR2 SYGVNS. The V and J ends lost 6 bases and 4 bases respectively, with 9 bases between them. The CDR3 is CASRTDPTGELFF. The CDR3, as DNA: TGTGCCAGCAGGACAGACCCCACCGGGGAGCTGTTTTTT.

The V and J genes are TRBV7-8 and TRBJ1-3; 8 bases line up with TRBD1. CDR3 length: 16 amino acids. The V gene's germline CDR1 is SGHVS and CDR2 FQNEAQ. Losses at the gene ends were 4 bases for V and 4 bases for J; bases not matched to a gene: 9. The CDR3 sequence is CASSSAQGARGNTIYF. CDR3 DNA sequence: TGTGCCAGCAGCTCGGCTCAGGGGGCAAGAGGAAACACCATATATTTT.

The chain is built from TRBV4-3 and TRBJ2-7, with TRBD1 as a possible D gene (6 bases). The CDR3 covers 16 residues. Trimming took off 0 bases at V and 2 bases at J, with 14 bases between the two ends. CDR1 is LGHNA and CDR2 is YSLEER in the germline V gene. In DNA, the CDR3 is TGCGCCAGCAGCCAAGATCGGACACCAGGGGCCTACGAGCAGTACTTC. As protein: CASSQDRTPGAYEQYF.

V is TRBV7-9 and J is TRBJ2-2; 7 bases are shared with TRBD1. CDR1 is SEHNR, CDR2 FQNEAQ, per germline (reference sequence). The CDR3 has 15 amino acids. V lost 5 bases, J lost 3 bases, and 6 bases stayed unmatched. As DNA, the CDR3 is TGTGCCAGCAGCATAGACAGGGTGGACACCGGGGAGCTGTTTTTT. Amino acid sequence: CASSIDRVDTGELFF.

The chain carries TRBV5-4 and TRBJ1-1; 9 nucleotides agree with TRBD1. Per germline, CDR1 SGHNT and CDR2 YYREEE (reference sequence). CDR3 length: 17 residues. Germline trimming cut 4 bases from V and 0 bases from J; bases unmatched to any gene: 10. The CDR3 bases are TGTGCCAGCAGCGCCCGGACAGGGGCGTGGATGAACACTGAAGCTTTCTTT. As protein: CASSARTGAWMNTEAFF. Full variable domain (missing parts from reference TRBV5-4 and TRBJ1-1): ETGVTQSPTHLIKTRGQQVTLRCSSQSGHNTVSWYQQALGQGPQFIFQYYREEENGRGNFPPRFSGLQFPNYSSELNVNALELDDSALYLCASSARTGAWMNTEAFFGQGTRLTVV.

The chain combines TRBV5-4 with TRBJ2-3; 7 bases fit TRBD2. The CDR3 is 16 amino acids. Germline V gives CDR1 SGHNT, CDR2 YYREEE (reference sequence). Unmatched junction bases numbered 10, after V lost 4 bases and J lost 2 bases. The CDR3 is CASSQRLAANTDTQYF. The CDR3 DNA follows: TGTGCCAGCAGCCAGAGACTAGCAGCGAACACAGATACGCAGTATTTT.

The chain has TRBV6-5 and TRBJ1-3, with TRBD1 identical over 7 bases. This CDR3 region has 16 residues. Germline V CDR1 and CDR2: MNHEY, SVGAGI. J gave up 3 bases and V 3 bases, and 8 bases lay outside the gene matches. The DNA of the CDR3 is TGTGCCAGCAGTTATAGAGGGGGCCTTTATGGAAACACCATATATTTT. It yields the protein CASSYRGGLYGNTIYF.

This chain uses TRBV18 with TRBJ1-3; D possibly corresponds to TRBD1 (5 bases). CDR3 length: 16 amino acids. Germline V lookup: CDR1 KGHSH, CDR2 LQKENI. V lost 3 bases, J lost 0 bases, and 12 bases lay in between. The CDR3 sequence: CASSPSGGSSGNTIYF. In DNA form, the CDR3 reads TGTGCCAGCTCACCGAGCGGGGGGTCCTCTGGAAACACCATATATTTT.

V is TRBV9 and J is TRBJ2-7; TRBD2 matches 12 bases. V lost 4 bases and J lost 4; bases outside the gene matches: 6. The germline gives CDR1 SGDLS, CDR2 YYNGEE. This CDR3 is built from 15 residues. CDR3 nucleotide sequence: TGTGCCAGCAGCCCCGGACTAGCGGGAAATTACGAGCAGTACTTC. The encoded protein is CASSPGLAGNYEQYF.

V usage is TRBV29-1 and J usage is TRBJ2-7; D is possibly TRBD2 (5 bases). Germline V gives CDR1 SQVTM, CDR2 ANQGSEA. V was cut by 7 bases and J by 7 bases, with 20 bases left in between. The CDR3 runs 13 residues. CDR3 nucleotide sequence: TGCAGCGCTCGAATAGAGGCCTGGAGGGAGCAGTACTTC. The encoded protein is CSARIEAWREQYF.

This clone appeared a few times. This chain joins TRBV18 and TRBJ2-1; 10 bases are a match to TRBD1. Germline lookup yields CDR1 KGHSH and CDR2 LQKENI. The CDR3 has 16 residues. With 1 base clipped from V and 6 bases from J, the junction kept 6 bases outside the gene matches. As DNA, the CDR3 is TGTGCCAGCTCACCACGGCCAGGACAGGGGGGCAATGAGCAGTTCTTC. Translating gives CASSPRPGQGGNEQFF.

V and J are TRBV7-9 and TRBJ2-1; D perhaps matches TRBD1 (8 bases). The CDR3 length is 15 residues. Trimming removed 3 bases at V and 8 bases at J, with 17 bases between. Germline V gene data show CDR1 as SEHNR and CDR2 as FQNEAQ (reference sequence). CDR3 amino acids: CASSFTGGVNDEQFF. The CDR3 DNA follows: TGTGCCAGCAGCTTCACAGGGGGGGTTAATGATGAGCAGTTCTTC.

A single count supports this clone. This chain joins TRBV7-9 and TRBJ2-7; D gene ambiguous. CDR3 length: 13 residues. Germline assignment: CDR1 SEHNR and CDR2 FQNEAQ (reference sequence). V dropped 2 bases and J dropped 6 bases, with 11 bases sitting between them. In DNA form, the CDR3 reads TGTGCCAGCAGCTTATCTGCCTCCGGCGAGCAGTACTTC. Translating it yields CASSLSASGEQYF. Based on the CDR3 plus reference TRBV7-9 and TRBJ2-7, the full variable domain is DTGVSQNPRHKITKRGQNVTFRCDPISEHNRLYWYRQTLGQGPEFLTYFQNEAQLEKSRLLSDRFSAERPKGSFSTLEIQRTEQGDSAMYLCASSLSASGEQYFGPGTRLTVT.